This entry lists 9 T cell receptor beta chains sequenced from one sample in a study of cytomegalovirus exposure and HLA in healthy donors. This PCR relied on a set of 60 Vbeta primers and 13 Jbeta primers. Sequencing used immunoSEQ multiplex PCR; TCRdb keeps in-frame clones, though not all of them. The sample yields around 170,000 clones, 65% to 85% seen once. Sequenced input: PBMCs. All receptors come from a girl aged 10 to 17 in good health and CMV-seropositive.

V is TRBV29-1 and J is TRBJ2-3; no reliable D call. Germline values: CDR1 SQVTM, CDR2 ANQGSEA. V lost 1 base to trimming and J lost 3 bases, with 8 bases between them. The CDR3 is made up of 13 amino acids. Here the CDR3 reads CSVEGGKTDTQYF. The CDR3 coding sequence is TGCAGCGTTGAAGGCGGCAAAACAGATACGCAGTATTTT.

This clone was counted only a few times. This rearrangement joins TRBV11-3 to TRBJ1-1; D remains unclear. In germline, CDR1 is SGHNT, CDR2 YENEEA. The CDR3 runs 13 residues. Trimming pared 3 bases from V and 5 bases from J, leaving 10 bases between. CDR3 sequence: CASSFLSSTEAFF. CDR3 DNA sequence: TGTGCCAGCAGCTTTCTGTCGAGTACTGAAGCTTTCTTT.

CDR3 DNA sequence: TGTGCCAGCAGTTTACAGCGGGAGTTCAACGAGCAGTACTTC. This sequence encodes CASSLQREFNEQYF. This rearrangement joins TRBV27 to TRBJ2-7, with 8 bases identical to TRBD2. Germline-derived CDR1 and CDR2 are MNHEY and SMNVEV (reference sequence). The CDR3 has 14 amino acids. J gave up 5 bases and V 2 bases, and 5 bases lay outside the gene matches.

This sequence joins TRBV10-3 and TRBJ2-7; D not certain. The germline V gene encodes CDR1 ENHRY and CDR2 SYGVKD. Trimming shortened V by 3 bases and J by 7 bases, and 10 bases separated the two germline ends. The CDR3 is 12 residues long. CDR3 DNA sequence: TGTGCCATCAGTGACCCTGCTACGGAGCAGTACTTC. The encoded protein is CAISDPATEQYF.

V gene TRBV7-9 combines with J gene TRBJ1-5; D call uncertain. The V and J ends lost 5 bases and 5 bases respectively, with 19 bases between them. This CDR3 region has 16 residues. The germline gives CDR1 SEHNR, CDR2 FQNEAQ (reference sequence). CDR3 nucleotide sequence: TGTGCCAGCAGCCTTGAAACCGATTTGTCAGATCAGCCCCAGCATTTT. The encoded protein is CASSLETDLSDQPQHF.

The chain couples TRBV18 to TRBJ1-4; perhaps TRBD1 as D (6 bases). V was clipped by 2 bases and J by 2 bases, with 6 bases between them. The CDR3 is 14 residues long. Germline V gene sequence: CDR1 KGHSH, CDR2 LQKENI. The CDR3 region has the DNA TGTGCCAGCTCACCAGGGGGCACTAATGAAAAACTGTTTTTT. It specifies CASSPGGTNEKLFF.

This chain joins TRBV5-1 and TRBJ2-3, with 11 bases fitting TRBD2. Trimming removed 1 base from V and 4 bases from J; junction bases left unmatched: 2. This CDR3 contains 15 residues. Germline CDR1 is SGHRS and CDR2 is YFSETQ. CDR3 loop: CASSLLGLAADTQYF. CDR3 DNA sequence: TGCGCCAGCAGCTTGCTGGGACTAGCGGCAGATACGCAGTATTTT.

The chain recombines TRBV4-1 with TRBJ2-1; D is unclear. Germline V gene data show CDR1 as MGHRA and CDR2 as YSYEKL. The V gene lost 4 bases and the J gene lost 0 bases, with 13 bases spanning the gap. The CDR3 loop spans 16 amino acids. DNA of the CDR3: TGCGCCAGCAGCCCCTTTACCCCGAGCTCCTACAATGAGCAGTTCTTC. Its translation: CASSPFTPSSYNEQFF.

The rearrangement uses TRBV7-3 and TRBJ2-2, with 8 bases identical to TRBD2. Germline V lookup: CDR1 SGHTA, CDR2 FQGTGA. With 5 bases clipped from V and 1 base from J, the junction kept 3 bases outside the gene matches. The CDR3 length is 15 residues. CDR3 DNA: TGTGCCAGCAGCCAACTAGCGGAGAACACCGGGGAGCTGTTTTTT. This codes for CASSQLAENTGELFF.